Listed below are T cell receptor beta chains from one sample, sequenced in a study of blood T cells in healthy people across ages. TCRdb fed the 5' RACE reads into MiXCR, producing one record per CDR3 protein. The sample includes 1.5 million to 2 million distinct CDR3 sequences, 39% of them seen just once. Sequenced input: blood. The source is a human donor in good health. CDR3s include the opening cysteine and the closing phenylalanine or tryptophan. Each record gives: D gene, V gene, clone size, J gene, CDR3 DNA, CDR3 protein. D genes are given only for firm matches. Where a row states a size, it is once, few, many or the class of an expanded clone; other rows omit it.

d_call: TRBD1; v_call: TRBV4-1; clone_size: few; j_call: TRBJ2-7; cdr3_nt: TGCGCCAGCAGCCAAGACCTGACAGGGAACTACGAGCAGTACTTC; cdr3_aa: CASSQDLTGNYEQYF
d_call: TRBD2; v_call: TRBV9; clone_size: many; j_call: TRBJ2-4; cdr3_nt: TGTGCCAGCAGCGTAGGGTCGGGGGGTGGAGGGTACATTCAGTACTTC; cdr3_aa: CASSVGSGGGGYIQYF
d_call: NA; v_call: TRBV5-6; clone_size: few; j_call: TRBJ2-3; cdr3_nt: TGTGCCAGCTCCTTACCCCACACAGATACGCAGTATTTT; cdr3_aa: CASSLPHTDTQYF
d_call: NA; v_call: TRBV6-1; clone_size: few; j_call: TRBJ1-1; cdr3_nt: TGTGCCAGCAGTGAATTGCTGCTGATGACTTTCTTT; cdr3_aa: CASSELLLMTFF
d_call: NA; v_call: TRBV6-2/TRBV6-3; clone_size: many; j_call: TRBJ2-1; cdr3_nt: TGTGCCAGCACCCCGGAGATCGGGGGCCCCAGTGAGCAGTTCTTC; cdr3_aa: CASTPEIGGPSEQFF
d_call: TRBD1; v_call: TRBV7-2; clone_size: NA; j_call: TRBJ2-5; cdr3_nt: TGTGCCAGCAGCCCCGACAGGGGAAGGGAAGAGACCCAGTACTTC; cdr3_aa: CASSPDRGREETQYF
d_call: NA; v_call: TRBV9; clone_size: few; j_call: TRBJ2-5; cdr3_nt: TGTGCCAGCAGTGCCACCGTGATAGGGGTGGGAGAGACCCAGTACTTC; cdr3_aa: CASSATVIGVGETQYF
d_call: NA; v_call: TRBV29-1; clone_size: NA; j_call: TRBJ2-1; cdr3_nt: TGCAGCGTACCCGAGGGTGGGGTGTCGGCTCCGTTCTTC; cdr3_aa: CSVPEGGVSAPFF
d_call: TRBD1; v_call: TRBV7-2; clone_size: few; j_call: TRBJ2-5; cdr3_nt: TGTGCCAGCAGCCGTATAGCGGGGACAGGGGCGAAAGAGACCCAGTACTTC; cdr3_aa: CASSRIAGTGAKETQYF
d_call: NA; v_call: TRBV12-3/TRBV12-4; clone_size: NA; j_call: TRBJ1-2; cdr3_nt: TGTGCCAGCAGTTTAGCGGGTGACTTCTTGAGCGGCTACACCTTC; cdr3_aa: CASSLAGDFLSGYTF
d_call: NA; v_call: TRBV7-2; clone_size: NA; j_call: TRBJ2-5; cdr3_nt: TGTGCCAGCAGCCCCTTTCCGAAGGACAAAGAGACCCAGTACTTC; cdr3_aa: CASSPFPKDKETQYF
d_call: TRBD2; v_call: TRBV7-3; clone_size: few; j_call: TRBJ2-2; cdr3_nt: TGTGCCAGCAGTTACCGCCGAGCGGGGGGGCAGATCGGGGAGCTGTTTTTT; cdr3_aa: CASSYRRAGGQIGELFF
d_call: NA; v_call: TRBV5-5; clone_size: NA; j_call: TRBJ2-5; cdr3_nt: TGTGCCAGCAGCCGTCATGAGGGAGAGGGGGAGACCCAGTACTTC; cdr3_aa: CASSRHEGEGETQYF
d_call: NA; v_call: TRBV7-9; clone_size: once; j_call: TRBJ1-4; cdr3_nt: TGTGCCAGCAGCCACATCCGATCAGGACTGTTTTTT; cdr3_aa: CASSHIRSGLFF
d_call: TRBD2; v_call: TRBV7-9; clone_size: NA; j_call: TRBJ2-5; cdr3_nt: TGTGCCAGCAGCTTAGGCGGGAGTAAAGGAGAGACCCAGTACTTC; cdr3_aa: CASSLGGSKGETQYF
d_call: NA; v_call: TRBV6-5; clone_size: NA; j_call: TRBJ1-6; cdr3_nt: TGTGCCAGCAGTTACAATTCGGGGTCACCCCTCCACTTT; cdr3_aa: CASSYNSGSPLHF
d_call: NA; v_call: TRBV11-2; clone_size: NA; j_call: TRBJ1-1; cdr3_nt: TGTGCCAGCAGCTTATATGAGAAGAACACTGAAGCTTTCTTT; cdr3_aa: CASSLYEKNTEAFF
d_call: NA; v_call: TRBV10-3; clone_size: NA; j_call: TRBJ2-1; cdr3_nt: TGTGCCATCGGTAAGGGGGGGACAGGCTTCAATGAGCAGTTCTTC; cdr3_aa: CAIGKGGTGFNEQFF
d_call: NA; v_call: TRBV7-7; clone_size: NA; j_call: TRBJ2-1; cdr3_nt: TGTGCTAGCAGCTTCGGCTTCGGCGGTGAGCAGTTCTTC; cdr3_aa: CASSFGFGGEQFF
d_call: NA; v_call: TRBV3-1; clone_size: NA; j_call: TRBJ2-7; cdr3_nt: TGTGCCAGCAGCCAAGAGCGCTGGGAAGGCTACGTAGCGACGATTATCTACGAGCAGTACTTC; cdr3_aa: CASSQERWEGYVATIIYEQYF
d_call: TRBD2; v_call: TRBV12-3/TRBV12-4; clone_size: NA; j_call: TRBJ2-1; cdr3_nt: TGTGCCAGCAGTCCCGGGGGACTAGCGGGACCTACTATGTACAATGAGCAGTTCTTC; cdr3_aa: CASSPGGLAGPTMYNEQFF
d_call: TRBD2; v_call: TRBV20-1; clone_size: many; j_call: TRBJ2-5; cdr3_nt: TGCAGTGCTAGACTCATCGGACTAGCGGGAGCCCAAGAGACCCAGTACTTC; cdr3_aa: CSARLIGLAGAQETQYF